This section outlines one T cell receptor (beta chain) sequence together with its context. Its antigen is still unknown. Base qualities are not recorded, but no much larger clone differs from it by a single base. This specimen belongs to a study of blood T cells in healthy people across ages (dated by TCRdb to 2014 to 2015). Background on the whole study: Template switching captured roughly one uniquely barcoded TCR beta cDNA molecule per two T cells in model experiments. The study analyzed two additional independent replicas of 1 million unique cDNA reads from the same blood draw for two donors, one aged 18 to 29 and one aged 80 or older. Age-related changes in TCR beta repertoire diversity were measured in the study by deep sequencing normalized with unique cDNA molecular identifiers. To avoid experimental bias, donors of different ages were distributed randomly across sequencing lanes. The donors were divided into four age groups: young (average around 16 years), middle-aged (about 39), aged (approximately 64) and long-lived (approximately 74). Broader findings and caveats from the paper: Observed TCR beta diversity per million T cells fell roughly linearly with age, and a significant reduction was already apparent by age roughly 40. Estimates of total diversity based on one million sequenced T cells were considered lower bounds and underestimates. Compared with the aged group, the long-lived group had more naive CD4+ T cells, fewer expanded clones and increased TCR diversity, suggesting age selection. There was a strong correlation between observed TCR beta diversity and the percentage of naive T cells measured by flow cytometry. The CMV infection status of donors was not known, potentially confounding age-related changes in expanded clonotypes. Because profiling used bulk unsorted PBMCs, naive and antigen-experienced compartments could not be compared conclusively.

The donors were roughly 38 Caucasian individuals from Russia, aged 6 to 90 years, who were systemically healthy. Each donor gave around 9 milliliters of peripheral blood, collected into EDTA-treated Vacutainer tubes. Ficoll-Paque density-gradient centrifugation was used to isolate PBMCs, with at least 6.5 million per sample. Trizol reagent was used to extract total RNA from the PBMCs, yielding at least 6 micrograms per sample. Naive CD45RAhigh/CD27high T cell percentages were measured by flow cytometry on a PBMC aliquot from every donor. From cysteine to phenylalanine, the CDR3 is 16 amino acids long. The DNA shown is the 48-base CDR3, in frame from base 1. Taken from the germline V gene, the CDR1 and CDR2 loops are MNHEY and SVGAGI. V trim: 1 base; J trim: 13 bases; unmatched bases: 16. The library was built by means of 5' RACE. Sequencing took place on an Illumina HiSeq 2500. A second PCR of about 6 to 12 cycles was run with a J-beta primer mix and a sample-barcoded 5' primer. Each TCR beta cDNA molecule received a unique molecular identifier from a template-switch 5' adaptor carrying 12 random nucleotides. At least 3 million CDR3-containing paired-end reads were obtained from each sample. All of the RNA was converted into first-strand cDNA using the Mint cDNA synthesis kit, with a TRBC-specific oligonucleotide serving as the primer. After uracil-DNA glycosylase treatment, a first 18-cycle PCR used universal primers M1SS and BC2_uni_R on all cDNA. In the authors' own workflow: Normalization of each sample was performed by random selection of 1 million high-quality reads, each carrying a distinct molecular identifier. Reads sharing molecular identifiers were discarded rather than binned into consensus sequences. MiTCR, run with a Q25 quality threshold and the strictest error-elimination algorithm, handled CDR3 identification, clonotype clustering and error correction. Lower-bound total TCR beta diversity was estimated with a nonparametric unseen species model using Euler transformation. TCRdb cleaned the public reads at Q25 with fastp, built clones with MiXCR and kept in-frame beta chains. Records with the same CDR3 protein are collapsed into one entry carrying the most frequent genes and DNA. It is TCRdb's table, rather than the study itself, that gives the V and J calls and clone size. This sample comprises over 600,000 distinct CDR3 sequences, 56% of them detected only once. The ten largest clones take up 20% to 30% of the sample.

This receptor was identified in a man aged 40-49 years in good health. Recombination joined TRBV6-5 with TRBJ2-1, and 7 junction bases match TRBD2. The sequenced sample was blood. The nucleotide sequence is given as TGTGCCAGCAGTTACTTTCCTAGCGGTTATCAAGAGACCCAGTTCTTC. This encodes CASSYFPSGYQETQFF.